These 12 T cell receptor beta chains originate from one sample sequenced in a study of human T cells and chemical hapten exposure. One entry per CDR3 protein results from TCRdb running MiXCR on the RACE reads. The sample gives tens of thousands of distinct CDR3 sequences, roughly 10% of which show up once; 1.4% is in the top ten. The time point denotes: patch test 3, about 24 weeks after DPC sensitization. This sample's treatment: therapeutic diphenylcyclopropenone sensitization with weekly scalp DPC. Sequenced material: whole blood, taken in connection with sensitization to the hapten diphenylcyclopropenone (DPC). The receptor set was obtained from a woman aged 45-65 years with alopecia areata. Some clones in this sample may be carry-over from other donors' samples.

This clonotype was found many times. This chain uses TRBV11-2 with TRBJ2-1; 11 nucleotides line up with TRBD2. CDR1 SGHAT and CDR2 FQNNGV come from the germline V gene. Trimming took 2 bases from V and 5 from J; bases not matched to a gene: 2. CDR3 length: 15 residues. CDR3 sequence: CASSLKLAGDNEQFF. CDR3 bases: TGTGCCAGCAGCTTAAAACTAGCGGGGGACAATGAGCAGTTCTTC.

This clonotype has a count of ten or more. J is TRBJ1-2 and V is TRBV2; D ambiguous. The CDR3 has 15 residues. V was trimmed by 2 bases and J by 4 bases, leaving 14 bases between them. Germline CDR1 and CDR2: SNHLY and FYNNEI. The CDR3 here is CASSESLAVTYGYTF. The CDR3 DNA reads TGTGCCAGCAGTGAAAGCCTGGCAGTGACCTATGGCTACACCTTC. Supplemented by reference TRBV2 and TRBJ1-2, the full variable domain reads EPEVTQTPSHQVTQMGQEVILRCVPISNHLYFYWYRQILGQKVEFLVSFYNNEISEKSEIFDDQFSVERPDGSNFTLKIRSTKLEDSAMYFCASSESLAVTYGYTFGSGTRLTVV.

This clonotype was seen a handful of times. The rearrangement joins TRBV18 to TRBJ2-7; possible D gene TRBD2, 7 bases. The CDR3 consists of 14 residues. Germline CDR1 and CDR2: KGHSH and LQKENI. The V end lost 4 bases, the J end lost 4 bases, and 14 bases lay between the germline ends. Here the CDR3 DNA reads TGTGCCAGCTCACTCCTGGGGGGGGCGTACGAGCAGTACTTC. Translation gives CASSLLGGAYEQYF. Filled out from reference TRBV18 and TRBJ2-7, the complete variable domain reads NAGVMQNPRHLVRRRGQEARLRCSPMKGHSHVYWYRQLPEEGLKFMVYLQKENIIDESGMPKERFSAEFPKEGPSILRIQQVVRGDSAAYFCASSLLGGAYEQYFGPGTRLTVT.

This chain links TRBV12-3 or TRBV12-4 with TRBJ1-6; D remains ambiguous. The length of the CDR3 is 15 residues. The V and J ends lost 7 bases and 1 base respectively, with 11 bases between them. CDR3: CASTRLGSYNSPLHF. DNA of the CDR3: TGTGCCAGCACGAGGCTAGGTTCCTATAATTCACCCCTCCACTTT.

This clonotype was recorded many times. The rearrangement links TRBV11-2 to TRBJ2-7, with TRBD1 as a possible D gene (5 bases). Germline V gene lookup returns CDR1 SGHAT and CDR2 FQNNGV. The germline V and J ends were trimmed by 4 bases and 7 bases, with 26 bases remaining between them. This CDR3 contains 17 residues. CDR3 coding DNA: TGTGCCAGCAGCTCCACAAATACCGTTCAGGGCGTGATAGAGCAGTACTTC. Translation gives CASSSTNTVQGVIEQYF.

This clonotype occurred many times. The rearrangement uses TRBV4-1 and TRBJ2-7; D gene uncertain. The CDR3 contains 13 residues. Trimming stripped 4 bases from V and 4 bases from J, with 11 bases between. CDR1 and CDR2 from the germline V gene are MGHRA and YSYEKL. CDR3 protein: CASSPPGLYEQYF. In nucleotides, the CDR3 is TGCGCCAGCAGCCCCCCGGGCTTGTACGAGCAGTACTTC.

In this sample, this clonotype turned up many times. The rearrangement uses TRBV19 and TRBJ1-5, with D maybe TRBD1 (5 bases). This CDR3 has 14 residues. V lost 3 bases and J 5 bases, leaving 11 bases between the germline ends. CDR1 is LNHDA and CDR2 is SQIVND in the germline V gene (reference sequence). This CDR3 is CASSISGPDQPQHF. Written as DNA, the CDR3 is TGTGCCAGTAGTATCTCGGGACCCGATCAGCCCCAGCATTTT.

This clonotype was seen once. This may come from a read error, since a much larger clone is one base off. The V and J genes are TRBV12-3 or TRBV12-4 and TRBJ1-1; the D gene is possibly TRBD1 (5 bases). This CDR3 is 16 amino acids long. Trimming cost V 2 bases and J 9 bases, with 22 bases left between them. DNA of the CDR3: TGTGCCAGCAGTTTAACTACAGGAAATCCAACTCACAAAGCTTTCTTT. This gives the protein CASSLTTGNPTHKAFF.

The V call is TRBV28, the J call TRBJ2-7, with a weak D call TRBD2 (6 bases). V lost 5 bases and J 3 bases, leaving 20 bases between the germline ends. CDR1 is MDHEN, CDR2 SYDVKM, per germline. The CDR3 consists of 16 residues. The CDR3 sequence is CASSPHLRTISYEQYF. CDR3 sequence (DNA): TGTGCCAGCAGTCCCCATCTTAGGACTATCAGCTACGAGCAGTACTTC.

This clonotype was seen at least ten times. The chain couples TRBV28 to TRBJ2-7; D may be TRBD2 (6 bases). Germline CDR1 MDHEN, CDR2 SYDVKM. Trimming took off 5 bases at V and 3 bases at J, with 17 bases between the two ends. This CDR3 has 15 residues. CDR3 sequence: CASSPPGLTIYEQYF. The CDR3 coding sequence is TGTGCCAGCAGTCCCCCGGGACTGACTATCTACGAGCAGTACTTC.

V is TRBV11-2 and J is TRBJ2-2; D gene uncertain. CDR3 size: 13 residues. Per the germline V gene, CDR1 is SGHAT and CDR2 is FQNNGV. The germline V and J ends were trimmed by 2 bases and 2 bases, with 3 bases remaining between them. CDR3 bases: TGTGCCAGCAGCTTAACTAACACCGGGGAGCTGTTTTTT. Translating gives CASSLTNTGELFF.

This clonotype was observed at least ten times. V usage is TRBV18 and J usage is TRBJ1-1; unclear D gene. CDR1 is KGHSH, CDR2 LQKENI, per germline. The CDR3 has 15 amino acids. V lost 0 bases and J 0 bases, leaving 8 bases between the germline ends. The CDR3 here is CASSPPFAMNTEAFF. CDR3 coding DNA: TGTGCCAGCTCACCACCGTTCGCTATGAACACTGAAGCTTTCTTT.